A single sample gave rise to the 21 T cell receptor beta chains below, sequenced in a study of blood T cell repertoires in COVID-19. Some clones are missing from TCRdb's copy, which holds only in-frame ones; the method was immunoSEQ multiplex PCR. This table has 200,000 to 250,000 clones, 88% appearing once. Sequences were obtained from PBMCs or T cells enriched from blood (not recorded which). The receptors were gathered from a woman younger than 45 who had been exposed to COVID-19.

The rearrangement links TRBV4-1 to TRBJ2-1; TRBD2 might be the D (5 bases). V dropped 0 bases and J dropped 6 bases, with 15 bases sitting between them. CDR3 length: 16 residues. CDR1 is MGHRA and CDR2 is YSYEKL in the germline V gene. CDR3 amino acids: CASSQEWLTAGNEQFF. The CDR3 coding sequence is TGCGCCAGCAGCCAAGAGTGGCTTACGGCGGGCAATGAGCAGTTCTTC.

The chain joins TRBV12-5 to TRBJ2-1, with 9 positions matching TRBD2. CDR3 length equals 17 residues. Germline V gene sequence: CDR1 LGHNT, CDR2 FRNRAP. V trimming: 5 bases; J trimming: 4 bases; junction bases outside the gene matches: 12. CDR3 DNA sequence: TGTGCTAGTGGTCCCGCCGCGGGAGGGCCTGGGTACAATGAGCAGTTCTTC. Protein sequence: CASGPAAGGPGYNEQFF.

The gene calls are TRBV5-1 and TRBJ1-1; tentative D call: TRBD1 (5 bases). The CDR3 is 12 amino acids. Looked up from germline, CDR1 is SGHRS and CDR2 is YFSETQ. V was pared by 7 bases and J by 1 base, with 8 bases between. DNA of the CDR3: TGCGCCAGCGGCAGGGAGAACACTGAAGCTTTCTTT. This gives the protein CASGRENTEAFF.

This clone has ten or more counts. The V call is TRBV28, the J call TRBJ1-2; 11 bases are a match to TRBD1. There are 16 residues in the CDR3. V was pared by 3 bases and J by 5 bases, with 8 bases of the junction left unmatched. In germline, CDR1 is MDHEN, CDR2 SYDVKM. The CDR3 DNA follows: TGTGCCAGCAGTTTTCTCCGGACAGGGGGCTCTTATGGCTACACCTTC. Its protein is CASSFLRTGGSYGYTF.

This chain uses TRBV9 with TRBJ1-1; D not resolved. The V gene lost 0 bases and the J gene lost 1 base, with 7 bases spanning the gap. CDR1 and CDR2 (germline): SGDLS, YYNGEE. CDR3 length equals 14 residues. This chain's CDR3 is CASSVDDWNTEAFF. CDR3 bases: TGTGCCAGCAGCGTAGATGACTGGAACACTGAAGCTTTCTTT. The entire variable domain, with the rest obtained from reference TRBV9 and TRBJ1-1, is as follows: DSGVTQTPKHLITATGQRVTLRCSPRSGDLSVYWYQQSLDQGLQFLIQYYNGEERAKGNILERFSAQQFPDLHSELNLSSLELGDSALYFCASSVDDWNTEAFFGQGTRLTVV.

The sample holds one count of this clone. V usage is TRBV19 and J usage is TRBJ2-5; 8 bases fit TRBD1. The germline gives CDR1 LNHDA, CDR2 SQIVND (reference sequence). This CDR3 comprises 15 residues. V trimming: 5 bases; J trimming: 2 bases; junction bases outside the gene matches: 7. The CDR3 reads CASSSQGARQETQYF. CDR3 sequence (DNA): TGTGCCAGTAGTTCTCAGGGGGCTCGGCAAGAGACCCAGTACTTC.

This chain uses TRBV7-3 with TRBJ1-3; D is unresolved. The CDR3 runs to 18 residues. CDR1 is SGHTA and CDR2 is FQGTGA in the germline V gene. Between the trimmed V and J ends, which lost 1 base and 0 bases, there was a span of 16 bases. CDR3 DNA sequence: TGTGCCAGCAGCTTAAGAGCGGATGATTCCAACTCTGGAAACACCATATATTTT. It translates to CASSLRADDSNSGNTIYF.

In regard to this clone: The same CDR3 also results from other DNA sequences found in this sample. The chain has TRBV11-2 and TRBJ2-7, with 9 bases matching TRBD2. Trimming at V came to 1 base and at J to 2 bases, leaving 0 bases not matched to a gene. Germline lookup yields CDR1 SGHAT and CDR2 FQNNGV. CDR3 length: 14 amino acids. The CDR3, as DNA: TGTGCCAGCAGCTTAGGACTAGCGGCCTACGAGCAGTACTTC. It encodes CASSLGLAAYEQYF. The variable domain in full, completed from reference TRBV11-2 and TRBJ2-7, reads EAGVAQSPRYKIIEKRQSVAFWCNPISGHATLYWYQQILGQGPKLLIQFQNNGVVDDSQLPKDRFSAERLKGVDSTLKIQPAKLEDSAVYLCASSLGLAAYEQYFGPGTRLTVT.

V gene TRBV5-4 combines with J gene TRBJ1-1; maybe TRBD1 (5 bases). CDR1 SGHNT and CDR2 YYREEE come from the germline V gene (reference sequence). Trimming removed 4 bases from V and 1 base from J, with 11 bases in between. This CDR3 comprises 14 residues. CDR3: CASSAPTANTEAFF. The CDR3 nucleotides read TGTGCCAGCAGCGCACCGACAGCGAACACTGAAGCTTTCTTT.

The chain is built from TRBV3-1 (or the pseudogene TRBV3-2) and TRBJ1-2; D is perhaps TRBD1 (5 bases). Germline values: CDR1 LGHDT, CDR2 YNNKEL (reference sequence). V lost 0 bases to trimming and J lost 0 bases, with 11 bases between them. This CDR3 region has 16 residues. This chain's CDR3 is CASSQESWTPNYGYTF. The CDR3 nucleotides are TGTGCCAGCAGCCAAGAAAGTTGGACACCTAACTATGGCTACACCTTC.

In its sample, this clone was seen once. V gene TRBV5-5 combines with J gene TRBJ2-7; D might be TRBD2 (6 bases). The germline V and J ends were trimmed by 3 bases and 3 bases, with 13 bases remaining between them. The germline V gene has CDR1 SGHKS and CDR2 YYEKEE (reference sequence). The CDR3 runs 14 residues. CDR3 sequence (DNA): TGTGCCAGCAGCTGGGAGCGGGCGGACTACGAGCAGTACTTC. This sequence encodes CASSWERADYEQYF.

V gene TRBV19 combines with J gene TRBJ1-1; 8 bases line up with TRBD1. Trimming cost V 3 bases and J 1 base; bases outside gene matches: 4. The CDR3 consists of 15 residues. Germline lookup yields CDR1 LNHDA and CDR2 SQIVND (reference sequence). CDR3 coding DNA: TGTGCCAGTAGTATGCCCGGGACAGGGAACACTGAAGCTTTCTTT. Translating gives CASSMPGTGNTEAFF.

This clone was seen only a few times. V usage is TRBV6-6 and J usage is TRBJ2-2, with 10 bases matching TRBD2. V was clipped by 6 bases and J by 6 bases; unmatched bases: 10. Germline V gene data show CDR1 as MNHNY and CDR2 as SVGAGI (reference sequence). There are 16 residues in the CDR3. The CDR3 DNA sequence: TGTGCCAGCAGACCGGGGGTACTAGCGGGATCCGGGGAGCTGTTTTTT. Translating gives CASRPGVLAGSGELFF.

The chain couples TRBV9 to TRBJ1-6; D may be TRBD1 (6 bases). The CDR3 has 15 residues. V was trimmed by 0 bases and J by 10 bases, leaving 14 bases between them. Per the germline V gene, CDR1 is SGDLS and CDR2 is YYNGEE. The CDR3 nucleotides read TGTGCCAGCAGCGTAGATCCATCAGGGGCCTCACCCCTCCACTTT. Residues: CASSVDPSGASPLHF.

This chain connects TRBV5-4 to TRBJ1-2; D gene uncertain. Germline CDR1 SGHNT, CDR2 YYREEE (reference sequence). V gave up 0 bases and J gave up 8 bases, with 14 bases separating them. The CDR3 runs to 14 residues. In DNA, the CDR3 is TGTGCCAGCAGCTTGGCGCAGACCCGGGTCGGCTACACCTTC. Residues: CASSLAQTRVGYTF.

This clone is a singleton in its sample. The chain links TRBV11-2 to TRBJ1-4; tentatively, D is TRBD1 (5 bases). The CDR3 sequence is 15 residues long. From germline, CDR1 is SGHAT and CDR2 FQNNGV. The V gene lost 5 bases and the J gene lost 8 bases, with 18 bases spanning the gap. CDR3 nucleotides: TGTGCCAGCAGCCCATACCTTGGGGCGGGAGAAAAACTGTTTTTT. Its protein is CASSPYLGAGEKLFF.

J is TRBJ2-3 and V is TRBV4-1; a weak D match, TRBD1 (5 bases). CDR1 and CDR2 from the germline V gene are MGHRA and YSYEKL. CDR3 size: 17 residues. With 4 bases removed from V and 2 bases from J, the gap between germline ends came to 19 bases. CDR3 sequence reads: CASSPSSAQGITDTQYF. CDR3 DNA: TGCGCCAGCAGCCCCTCGTCGGCCCAGGGTATCACAGATACGCAGTATTTT.

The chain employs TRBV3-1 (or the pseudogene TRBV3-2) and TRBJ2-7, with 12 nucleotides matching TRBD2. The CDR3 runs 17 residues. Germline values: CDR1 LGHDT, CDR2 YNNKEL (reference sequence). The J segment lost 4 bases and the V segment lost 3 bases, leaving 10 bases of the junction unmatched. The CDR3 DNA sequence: TGTGCCAGCAGCCACCCTCCTACTAGCGGGAGGATGTACGAGCAGTACTTC. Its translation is CASSHPPTSGRMYEQYF.

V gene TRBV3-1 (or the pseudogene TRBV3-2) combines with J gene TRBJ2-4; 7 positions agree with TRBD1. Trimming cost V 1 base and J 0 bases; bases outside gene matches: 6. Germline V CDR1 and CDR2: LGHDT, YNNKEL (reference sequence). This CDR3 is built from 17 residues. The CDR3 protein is CASSQGRTGLAKNIQYF. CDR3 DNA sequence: TGTGCCAGCAGCCAAGGTAGGACAGGACTAGCCAAAAACATTCAGTACTTC.

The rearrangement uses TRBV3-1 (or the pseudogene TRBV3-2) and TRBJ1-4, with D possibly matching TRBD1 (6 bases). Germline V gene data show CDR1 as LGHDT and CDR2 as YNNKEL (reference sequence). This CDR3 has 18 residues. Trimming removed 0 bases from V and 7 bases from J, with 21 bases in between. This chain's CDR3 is CASSQEGWANRVGEKLFF. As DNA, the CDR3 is TGTGCCAGCAGCCAAGAAGGGTGGGCCAACAGGGTTGGTGAAAAACTGTTTTTT.

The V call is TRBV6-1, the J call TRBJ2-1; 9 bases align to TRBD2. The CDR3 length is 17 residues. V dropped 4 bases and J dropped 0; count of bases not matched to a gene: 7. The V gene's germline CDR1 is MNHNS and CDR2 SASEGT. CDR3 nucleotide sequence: TGTGCCAGCAGTGGGGGACTAGCCCGAAGCTCCTACAATGAGCAGTTCTTC. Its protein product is CASSGGLARSSYNEQFF.